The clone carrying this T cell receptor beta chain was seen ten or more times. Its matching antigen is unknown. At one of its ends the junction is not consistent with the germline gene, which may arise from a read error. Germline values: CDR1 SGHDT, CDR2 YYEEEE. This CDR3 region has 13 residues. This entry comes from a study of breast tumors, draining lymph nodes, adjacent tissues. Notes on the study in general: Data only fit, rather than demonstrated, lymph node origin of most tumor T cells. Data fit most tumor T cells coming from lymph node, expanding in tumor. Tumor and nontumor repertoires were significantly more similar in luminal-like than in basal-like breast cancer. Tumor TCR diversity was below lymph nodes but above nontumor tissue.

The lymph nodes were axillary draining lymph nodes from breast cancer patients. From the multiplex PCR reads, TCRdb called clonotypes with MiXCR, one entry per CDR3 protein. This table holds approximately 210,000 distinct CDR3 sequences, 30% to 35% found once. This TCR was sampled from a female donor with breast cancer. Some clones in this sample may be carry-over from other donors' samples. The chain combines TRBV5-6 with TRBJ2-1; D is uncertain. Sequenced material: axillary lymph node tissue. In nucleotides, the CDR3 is TGTGCCAGCAGCCCCAGCCGGTCCCTCGCTGCGCTCTTC. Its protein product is CASSPSRSLAALF.